This T cell receptor beta chain was documented in a study of blood T cells in healthy people across ages. General study findings and limits: Significant beta diversity loss was already apparent by age approximately 42, declining roughly linearly. Higher diversity and more naive CD4+ cells were features of long-lived donors, compared to aged donors.

A J-beta primer mix and a sample-barcoded 5' primer were used in a second PCR of roughly 7 to 12 cycles. All cDNA molecules were each tagged by a template-switch adaptor with 12 random nucleotides. TCRdb passed the 5' RACE reads through MiXCR, listing each CDR3 protein once. This table holds roughly 1.9 million distinct CDR3 sequences, about two fifths found once. On this clonotype itself: The antigen is unknown.

V lost 6 bases and J 5 bases, leaving 16 bases between the germline ends. The CDR3 is 15 residues long. The germline V gene encodes CDR1 SGHVS and CDR2 FQNEAQ. The sequence derives from a human donor in good health. Sequenced material: blood. The V gene is TRBV7-8, the J gene TRBJ1-4, with D uncertain. The CDR3 DNA sequence: TGTGCCAGCAGTTCCAGACGGATGAGGAATGAAAAACTGTTTTTT. Its protein product is CASSSRRMRNEKLFF.